These T cell receptor beta chains were read from a single sample in a study of blood T cell repertoires in COVID-19. Repertoires were generated with immunoSEQ multiplex PCR, while TCRdb's copy carries only in-frame clones and drops some. This table has 300,000 to 400,000 clones, roughly nine tenths appearing once. The sequenced sample was PBMCs or T cells enriched from blood (not recorded which). These receptors came from a man in his 60s who had recovered from COVID-19. CDR3s include the opening cysteine and the closing phenylalanine or tryptophan. The D gene is left open where the match is weak. Size is stated for part of the rows, as once, few or many counts, or as a class when the clone is expanded.

j_gene	abundance	d_gene	v_gene	CDR3nt	CDR3aa
TRBJ2-1	.	TRBD1	TRBV4-2	TGTGCCAGCAGCCAACGTCAGGGGGCAGTCTACAATGAGCAGTTCTTC	CASSQRQGAVYNEQFF
TRBJ1-5	.	.	TRBV10-3	TGTGCCATCAGGGGGCATGGGGGCAATCAGCCCCAGCATTTT	CAIRGHGGNQPQHF
TRBJ1-2	many	.	TRBV6-5	TGTGCCAGCCGCCCGATGGGCAGCTATGGCTACACCTTC	CASRPMGSYGYTF
TRBJ1-6	few	.	TRBV6-4	TGTGCCAGCAGTGAGGGCGTACGGAATTCACCCCTCCACTTT	CASSEGVRNSPLHF
TRBJ1-2	.	.	TRBV6-2/TRBV6-3	TGTGCCAGCAGTTACTCCTGGGGGGGCGATGGCTACACCTTC	CASSYSWGGDGYTF
TRBJ2-3	.	.	TRBV7-8	TGTGCCAGCAGCACCCGGAGTGAAACAGATACGCAGTATTTT	CASSTRSETDTQYF
TRBJ1-5	.	.	TRBV7-2	TGTGCCAGCAGCTTAGCCTCCGGGCAGCCCCAGCATTTT	CASSLASGQPQHF
TRBJ2-3	.	TRBD1	TRBV6-5	TGTGCCAGCAGTCCCCGGGACAGGGGCTGGGATACGCAGTATTTT	CASSPRDRGWDTQYF
TRBJ2-4	.	.	TRBV3-1/TRBV3-2	TGTGCCAGCAGCCAAGAGGTTTCAGGAAACAGGGGGCGGGAGGTAACCAAAAACATTCAGTACTTC	CASSQEVSGNRGREVTKNIQYF
TRBJ2-7	.	.	TRBV2	TGTGCCAGTACGGACAGTACCTACGAGCAGTACTTC	CASTDSTYEQYF
TRBJ1-1	.	.	TRBV30	TGTGCCTGGAGTCATGGGGGGGCTTTTACTGAAGCTTTCTTT	CAWSHGGAFTEAFF
TRBJ1-2	.	TRBD1	TRBV28	TGTGCCAGCAGTTCGGACAGGGCCGCCTATGGCTACACCTTC	CASSSDRAAYGYTF
TRBJ2-7	.	TRBD2	TRBV3-1/TRBV3-2	TGTGCCAGCAGGTCTAGCGGGAGTTCAGACGAGCAGTACTTC	CASRSSGSSDEQYF
TRBJ2-6	.	.	TRBV18	TGTGCCAGCTCACTTATCGAACACTCTGGGGCCAACGTCCTGACTTTC	CASSLIEHSGANVLTF
TRBJ2-1	.	TRBD1	TRBV18	TGTGCCAGCTCAAGTCGGGACAGGTCCAATGAGCAGTTCTTC	CASSSRDRSNEQFF
TRBJ1-1	.	.	TRBV5-4	TGTGCCAGCAGCCCCAGACAGGCATTGAACACTGAAGCTTTCTTT	CASSPRQALNTEAFF
TRBJ2-7	.	TRBD2	TRBV5-4	TGTGCCAGCAGATTGCAAACTAGCGGGAGGGCCTTTGAGCAGTACTTC	CASRLQTSGRAFEQYF
TRBJ2-2	.	.	TRBV2	TGTGCCAGCAGGAGAGGGGGTTCGGACACCGGGGAGCTGTTTTTT	CASRRGGSDTGELFF
TRBJ2-1	.	TRBD1	TRBV24-1	TGTGCCACCAGTGCCGTGGGACAGGAGGAGTACAATGAGCAGTTCTTC	CATSAVGQEEYNEQFF
TRBJ1-1	.	.	TRBV10-2	TGCGCCAGCAGGCGGGGGGGGATCACTGAAGCTTTCTTT	CASRRGGITEAFF
TRBJ1-2	.	.	TRBV29-1	TGCAGCGTTTATTCCAACTATGGCTACACCTTC	CSVYSNYGYTF
TRBJ2-7	.	.	TRBV10-2	TGCGCCAGCCTTGCTGAAAGCGACTCCTACGAGCAGTACTTC	CASLAESDSYEQYF
TRBJ2-7	once	TRBD2	TRBV27	TGTGCCAGCAGTCCGAAGACTAGCGGGCGGAACTACGAGCAGTACTTC	CASSPKTSGRNYEQYF
TRBJ1-3	.	TRBD1	TRBV3-1/TRBV3-2	TGTGCCAGCAGCCAGGACAGGCTCTCTGGAAACACCATATATTTT	CASSQDRLSGNTIYF
TRBJ1-1	once	.	TRBV9	TGTGCCAGCAGCGTAGTCCCGGAGATCACTGAAGCTTTCTTT	CASSVVPEITEAFF
TRBJ1-1	.	TRBD1	TRBV7-2	TGTGCCAGCAGCTCCTCAGGGGGGACAGTTAACACTGAAGCTTTCTTT	CASSSSGGTVNTEAFF
TRBJ2-7	.	.	TRBV12-3/TRBV12-4	TGTGCCAGCTCTTGGCTCGGGAATTACGAGCAGTACTTC	CASSWLGNYEQYF
TRBJ2-3	.	.	TRBV5-1	TGCGCCAGCAGCATTTCAGGCGCCACAGATACGCAGTATTTT	CASSISGATDTQYF
TRBJ2-1	.	.	TRBV7-3	TGTGCCAGCAGCCCCGGACAAAGGGGTGAGCAGTTCTTC	CASSPGQRGEQFF
TRBJ1-1	.	.	TRBV7-2	TGTGCCAGCAGTCCAGACAGGTTCATGAACACTGAAGCTTTCTTT	CASSPDRFMNTEAFF
TRBJ1-1	.	.	TRBV5-1	TGCGCCAGCAGGCCAGGGGCTTTGAACACTGAAGCTTTCTTT	CASRPGALNTEAFF
TRBJ1-2	.	TRBD1	TRBV4-2	TGTGCCAGCAGCCCAACTGGGACAGGGGATGATGGCTACACCTTC	CASSPTGTGDDGYTF
TRBJ1-4	.	TRBD1	TRBV7-9	TGTGCCAGCAGCCCCCCCGCCGGGACAGGGATGGTAAAACTGTTTTTT	CASSPPAGTGMVKLFF
TRBJ1-5	.	.	TRBV2	TGTGCCAGCAGTGGGACACGGGCATATAGCAATCAGCCCCAGCATTTT	CASSGTRAYSNQPQHF
TRBJ1-6	.	.	TRBV2	TGTGCCAGCAGTGTTGGGGCCCTTACTTCACCCCTCCACTTT	CASSVGALTSPLHF
TRBJ2-4	.	.	TRBV2	TGTGCCAGCAGTGTAGCCGGAGGGGTAGCCAAAAACATTCAGTACTTC	CASSVAGGVAKNIQYF
TRBJ2-5	.	.	TRBV19	TGTGCCAGTAGAGTGGGGGCGGGAGAGACCCAGTACTTC	CASRVGAGETQYF
TRBJ2-5	.	TRBD2	TRBV18	TGTGCCAGCTCACCACGGCAGCGGGGGGGTACCTCCCAAGAGACCCAGTACTTC	CASSPRQRGGTSQETQYF
TRBJ2-1	.	.	TRBV19	TGTGCCAGTTCCCAGAGGGGAGGCTCCTACAATGAGCAGTTCTTC	CASSQRGGSYNEQFF
TRBJ2-2	few	.	TRBV5-1	TGCGCCAGCAGCCCCCTCGGGGGATTGGAAACCGGGGAGCTGTTTTTT	CASSPLGGLETGELFF
TRBJ2-5	.	TRBD2	TRBV6-4	TGTGCCAGCAGTGGGGCCAGGGAGGGGGAGACCCAGTACTTC	CASSGAREGETQYF
TRBJ1-6	.	TRBD1	TRBV7-2	TGTGCCAGCAGCTTTCGACAGGGGGCGGGTATTAATTCACCCCTCCACTTT	CASSFRQGAGINSPLHF
TRBJ2-2	.	.	TRBV11-1	TGTGCCAGCCAATACCGGACAGCTAACACCGGGGAGCTGTTTTTT	CASQYRTANTGELFF
TRBJ1-3	.	.	TRBV6-6	TGTGCCAGCAGTCCTACCATGGACAGAAGATCTGGAAACACCATATATTTT	CASSPTMDRRSGNTIYF
TRBJ1-6	.	.	TRBV5-5	TGTGCCAGCACCGGTCAAAGCTCCTATAATTCACCCCTCCACTTT	CASTGQSSYNSPLHF
TRBJ1-5	.	.	TRBV6-5	TGTGCCAGCAGTTCCAATCCGACGGGGAGGCAGCCCCAGCATTTT	CASSSNPTGRQPQHF
TRBJ1-1	.	.	TRBV7-6	TGTGCCAGCAGCCCTCGATGGGGGGGGCAGAACACTGAAGCTTTCTTT	CASSPRWGGQNTEAFF
TRBJ2-7	.	.	TRBV27	TGTGCCAGCAGCACTAGATCCTACGAGCAGTACTTC	CASSTRSYEQYF
TRBJ1-5	.	TRBD1	TRBV24-1	TGTGCCACCAAGGGGGCTTCTCAGCCCCAGCATTTT	CATKGASQPQHF